These 19 T cell receptor beta chains originate from one sample sequenced in a study of tumor-infiltrating lymphocytes in primary liver carcinoma. The researchers obtained blood RNA from unsorted whole blood and also extracted germline DNA. The input was about 500 ng total RNA; TCR beta cDNA was made from it with a constant-region primer. Libraries for TCR beta were built through three nested multiplex PCR rounds, which together made up a slightly modified ARM-PCR procedure. It was with TRBV1-TRBV30 forward primers and a C-beta reverse primer that the first two PCR rounds were run, at approximately 10 cycles each. TCRdb fed the multiplex PCR reads into MiXCR, producing one record per CDR3 protein. This sample yields more than 150,000 distinct CDR3 sequences, of which roughly 60% are seen a single time; around 68% belongs to the top ten. The sample comprised peripheral blood. The source is a man between 40 and 49 years old with primary liver carcinoma and hepatitis B virus infection.

As for this clonotype: Sequence at one end of the junction differs from germline and may be a read error. The J gene is TRBJ2-3, the V gene TRBV10-3; 11 bases are shared with TRBD2. Germline CDR1 is ENHRY and CDR2 is SYGVKD. The CDR3 is 20 amino acids. The DNA for the CDR3 is TGTGCCATCAGTGAACCCCTAGGACTAGCGGGCCCGGCGGACACAGATACGCGGTATTTT. Translating it yields CAISEPLGLAGPADTDTRYF.

On this clonotype itself: Germline is not matched at one junction end, which may reflect a read error. The rearrangement joins TRBV4-1 to TRBJ2-4; no clear D. The CDR3 is made up of 14 amino acids. CDR1 and CDR2 (germline): MGHRA, YSYEKL. CDR3 amino acids: CANSQDWQKNIQYF. The CDR3 bases are TGCGCCAACAGCCAAGATTGGCAGAAAAACATTCAGTACTTC.

This clonotype occurred many times. The V and J genes are TRBV29-1 and TRBJ2-7, with no clear D. This CDR3 contains 14 residues. V was trimmed by 6 bases and J by 1 base, leaving 16 bases between them. CDR1 and CDR2 from the germline V gene are SQVTM and ANQGSEA. As DNA, the CDR3 is TGCAGCGTCCGACCTCAGGACGCTTCCTACGAGCAGTACTTC. Translated, it gives CSVRPQDASYEQYF.

The V and J genes are TRBV5-4 and TRBJ2-5; 11 positions agree with TRBD2. There are 14 residues in the CDR3. CDR1 and CDR2 (germline): SGHNT, YYREEE (reference sequence). The V and J ends lost 6 bases and 5 bases, in that order; junction bases with no gene match: 6. The CDR3 bases are TGTGCCAGCACACTAGCGGGAGACGAGGAGACCCAGTACTTC. It codes for CASTLAGDEETQYF.

The chain has TRBV6-2 or TRBV6-3 and TRBJ2-7; maybe TRBD2 (6 bases). The ends were cut back, 7 bases at V and 3 bases at J, with 16 bases in the middle. Germline CDR1 reads MNHEY; CDR2 reads SVGEGT. This CDR3 has 14 residues. CDR3 DNA sequence: TGTGCCAGCAAAAGACTACAGGAGGGCTACGAGCAGTACTTC. Translating gives CASKRLQEGYEQYF.

Turning to this clonotype: This clone may be a read error of a much larger clone one base away. V gene TRBV11-2 combines with J gene TRBJ2-1; D is perhaps TRBD2 (6 bases). CDR3 size: 13 residues. V lost 5 bases to trimming and J lost 12 bases, with 17 bases between them. Germline CDR1 and CDR2: SGHAT and FQNNGV. CDR3 in amino acids: CASSTTRIYGQFF. DNA for the CDR3: TGTGCCAGCAGCACGACTAGGATCTATGGGCAGTTCTTC.

Worth noting for this clonotype: This sequence may be a read error, since a much larger clone differs from it by one base. V is TRBV29-1 and J is TRBJ2-3; D is uncertain. Trimming took off 4 bases at V and 4 bases at J, with 9 bases between the two ends. The length of the CDR3 is 12 residues. Germline CDR1 reads SQVTM; CDR2 reads ANQGSEA. The CDR3 nucleotides read TGCAGCGTTGGGATTATCGCAGATACGCAGTATTTT. This sequence encodes CSVGIIADTQYF.

Concerning this clonotype: This clone may be a read error of a much larger clone one base away. The CDR3 carries no conserved terminal phenylalanine or tryptophan, so it likely arises from a read error. V and J are TRBV10-1 and TRBJ2-3, with 7 bases that match TRBD2. V lost 0 bases to trimming and J lost 9 bases; unmatched junction nucleotides: 9. CDR3 length: 15 residues. CDR1 is WNHNN and CDR2 is SYGVQD in the germline V gene (reference sequence). DNA for the CDR3: TGCGCCAGCAGTGAGTCCGCCGCGGGAGACGAGACGCAGTATCTT. This encodes CASSESAAGDETQYL.

The rearrangement uses TRBV5-6 and TRBJ2-1; possible D gene TRBD2, 6 bases. This CDR3 has 15 residues. Trimming cost V 3 bases and J 2 bases, with 12 bases left between them. Germline-derived CDR1 and CDR2 are SGHDT and YYEEEE. The CDR3 region is CASSSGGAAYNEQFF. Written as DNA, the CDR3 is TGTGCCAGCAGCTCTGGCGGGGCTGCCTACAATGAGCAGTTCTTC.

This clonotype appeared many times. V and J are TRBV11-2 and TRBJ2-3; D is ambiguous. Trimming took 4 bases from V and 6 from J, leaving 11 bases between them. Germline V lookup: CDR1 SGHAT, CDR2 FQNNGV. This CDR3 region has 13 residues. CDR3 in amino acids: CASSSLTLDTQYF. As DNA, the CDR3 is TGTGCCAGCAGCTCTCTGACTTTGGATACGCAGTATTTT. Combining the CDR3 with reference TRBV11-2 and TRBJ2-3 gives the whole variable domain EAGVAQSPRYKIIEKRQSVAFWCNPISGHATLYWYQQILGQGPKLLIQFQNNGVVDDSQLPKDRFSAERLKGVDSTLKIQPAKLEDSAVYLCASSSLTLDTQYFGPGTRLTVL.

In regard to this clonotype: The CDR3 does not end in the conserved phenylalanine or tryptophan, so this is likely a read error. The rearrangement uses TRBV30 and TRBJ2-1; TRBD2 matches at 13 bases. Trimming at V came to 2 bases and at J to 8 bases, leaving 3 bases not matched to a gene. The CDR3 spans 14 residues. Germline CDR1 and CDR2: GTSNPN and SVGIG (reference sequence). DNA of the CDR3: TGTGCCTGGAGTCTAGGACTAGCGGGAGATGAGCAGTTCTCC. This translates into CAWSLGLAGDEQFS.

This clonotype was observed at least ten times. The chain links TRBV11-2 to TRBJ2-2; 13 nucleotides agree with TRBD2. The germline V gene encodes CDR1 SGHAT and CDR2 FQNNGV. J lost 6 bases, V lost 5 bases, and 9 bases had no gene match. CDR3 length: 17 residues. The CDR3 DNA reads TGTGCCAGCAGCCGCTTACTAGCGGGAGGGTTCGCCGGGGAGCTGTTTTTT. It codes for CASSRLLAGGFAGELFF.

This clonotype turned up a few times. The V and J genes are TRBV5-6 and TRBJ2-7; 10 nucleotides agree with TRBD2. Trimming cost V 7 bases and J 6 bases; bases outside gene matches: 19. The V gene's germline CDR1 is SGHDT and CDR2 YYEEEE. The CDR3 runs to 17 residues. CDR3 nucleotide sequence: TGTGCCAGCGGACATCCCTGGAGCGGGAGGGCCCTCAGCGAGCAGTACTTC. This codes for CASGHPWSGRALSEQYF.

This chain links TRBV11-1 with TRBJ2-7; D might be TRBD2 (5 bases). V was clipped by 2 bases and J by 6 bases, with 23 bases between them. The CDR3 runs 17 residues. CDR1 is SGHAT and CDR2 is FQDESV in the germline V gene (reference sequence). The CDR3 sequence is CASSLTDNTGLSGEQYF. CDR3 DNA: TGTGCCAGCAGCTTAACAGATAATACTGGACTCTCCGGCGAGCAGTACTTC.

This clonotype was found many times. V is TRBV6-1 and J is TRBJ2-7; perhaps TRBD1 as D (5 bases). Germline V lookup: CDR1 MNHNS, CDR2 SASEGT. This CDR3 is 13 amino acids long. Trimming left V 3 bases short and J 2 bases short, with 8 bases between. The CDR3 nucleotides are TGTGCCAGCAGTGACAGGGTTCCCTACGAGCAGTACTTC. Protein product: CASSDRVPYEQYF.

Comments on this clonotype: The junction differs from germline at one of its ends, possibly a read error. This rearrangement joins TRBV11-2 to TRBJ1-2; D is possibly TRBD1 (6 bases). This CDR3 comprises 13 residues. Germline CDR1 reads SGHAT; CDR2 reads FQNNGV. CDR3 bases: TGTGCCAGAAGCTTACCGGGGGGGGGCGGCTACATCTTC. It translates to CARSLPGGGGYIF.

A remark on this clonotype: One junction end disagrees with the germline gene, perhaps due to a read error. The chain employs TRBV5-4 and TRBJ1-6; unclear D gene. The CDR3 extends over 14 amino acids. Germline V gene lookup returns CDR1 SGHNT and CDR2 YYREEE (reference sequence). The CDR3 DNA is TGCGCCAGCAGCTCGGATCTGACAAGTTCACCCCTCCACTTT. Encoded protein: CASSSDLTSSPLHF.

The chain uses TRBV4-1 and TRBJ2-5; 10 nucleotides line up with TRBD2. The V gene end was trimmed by 1 base and the J gene end by 12 bases; junction bases not matched to a gene: 14. This CDR3 is built from 16 residues. Germline loops: CDR1 MGHRA, CDR2 YSYEKL. The CDR3 spells CASSQANLIAGGTKYF. The CDR3 region has the DNA TGCGCCAGCAGCCAAGCCAATCTAATAGCGGGAGGTACCAAGTACTTC.

This rearrangement joins TRBV30 to TRBJ2-1; a possible D gene is TRBD2 (6 bases). Per germline, CDR1 GTSNPN and CDR2 SVGIG (reference sequence). Trimming took off 8 bases at V and 1 base at J, with 15 bases between the two ends. This CDR3 is built from 14 residues. The DNA of the CDR3 is TGTGCCGTTAGGTATAGCGGTTCCTACAATGAGCAGTTCTTC. Protein product: CAVRYSGSYNEQFF.